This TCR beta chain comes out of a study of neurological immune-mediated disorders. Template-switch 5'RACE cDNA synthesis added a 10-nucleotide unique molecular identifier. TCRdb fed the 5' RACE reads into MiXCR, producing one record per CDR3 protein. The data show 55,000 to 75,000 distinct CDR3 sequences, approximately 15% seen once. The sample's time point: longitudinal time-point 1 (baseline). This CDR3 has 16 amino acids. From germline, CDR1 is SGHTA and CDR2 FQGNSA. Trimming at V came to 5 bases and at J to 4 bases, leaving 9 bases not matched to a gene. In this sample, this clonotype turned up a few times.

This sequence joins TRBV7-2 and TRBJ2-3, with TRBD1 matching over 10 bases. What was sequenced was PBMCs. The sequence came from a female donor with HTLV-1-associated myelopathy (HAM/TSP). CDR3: CASSGTGTGVPDTQYF. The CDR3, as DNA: TGTGCCAGCAGCGGAACCGGGACAGGGGTCCCAGATACGCAGTATTTT.